These 20 T cell receptor beta chains came from one sample sequenced in a study of T cell changes during pregnancy in multiple sclerosis. Data came from immunoSEQ multiplex PCR; TCRdb stores just in-frame clones and leaves some out. The sample contains tens of thousands of clones, roughly 89% of which appear only once. This sample comprised peripheral blood, obtained after pregnancy. Receptors originate from a female donor in good health, enrolled as a control in a pregnancy study.

The chain links TRBV25-1 to TRBJ2-2; D perhaps matches TRBD1 (6 bases). The CDR3 has 15 residues. Germline CDR1 and CDR2: MGHDK and SYGVNS. The V end lost 4 bases, the J end lost 3 bases, and 12 bases lay between the germline ends. For the CDR3, the DNA is TGTGCCAGCAGTGTTCTGGGGGCCGACACCGGGGAGCTGTTTTTT. It specifies CASSVLGADTGELFF. The whole variable domain, filled in from reference TRBV25-1 and TRBJ2-2, reads EADIYQTPRYLVIGTGKKITLECSQTMGHDKMYWYQQDPGMELHLIHYSYGVNSTEKGDLSSESTVSRIRTEHFPLTLESARPSHTSQYLCASSVLGADTGELFFGEGSRLTVL.

V and J are TRBV15 and TRBJ1-5; 11 nucleotides line up with TRBD1. Germline-derived CDR1 and CDR2 are LNHNV and YYDKDF (reference sequence). The CDR3 consists of 20 residues. V shed 0 bases, J shed 1 base, and the junction held 11 bases outside the gene matches. CDR3 loop: CATSRDLGDRGEWSNQPQHF. The CDR3 nucleotides are TGTGCCACCAGCAGAGATTTAGGGGACAGGGGGGAATGGAGCAATCAGCCCCAGCATTTT.

This chain uses TRBV28 with TRBJ1-4; 7 bases are a match to TRBD1. Unmatched junction bases numbered 10, after V lost 8 bases and J lost 7 bases. The CDR3 runs 14 residues. Germline CDR1 and CDR2: MDHEN and SYDVKM. The CDR3 nucleotides are TGTGCCAGCCAATCGACAGGGTTCATTGAAAAACTGTTTTTT. Encoded protein: CASQSTGFIEKLFF.

The chain is built from TRBV2 and TRBJ1-6, with TRBD1 matching 9 bases. Germline CDR1 SNHLY, CDR2 FYNNEI. The CDR3 has 14 amino acids. Trimming cost V 6 bases and J 7 bases; bases outside gene matches: 4. In DNA form, the CDR3 reads TGTGCCAGCAGGGCCGGGACAGGGAATTCACCCCTCCACTTT. Its protein is CASRAGTGNSPLHF.

This chain joins TRBV5-5 and TRBJ2-2; 14 bases agree with TRBD2. V was clipped by 3 bases and J by 4 bases; unmatched bases: 5. Germline CDR1 SGHKS, CDR2 YYEKEE (reference sequence). The CDR3 spans 17 residues. The CDR3 reads CASSSGGTSGGTGELFF. CDR3 nucleotides: TGTGCCAGCAGCTCCGGGGGGACTAGCGGGGGCACCGGGGAGCTGTTTTTT.

The chain couples TRBV7-8 to TRBJ2-1; 9 nucleotides align to TRBD2. Trimming at V came to 3 bases and at J to 9 bases, leaving 12 bases not matched to a gene. Looked up from germline, CDR1 is SGHVS and CDR2 is FQNEAQ. The CDR3 is 16 residues long. The CDR3 loop reads CASSFVSGRGGLEQFF. As DNA, the CDR3 is TGTGCCAGCAGCTTCGTTTCGGGGCGGGGGGGCCTTGAGCAGTTCTTC.

The chain is built from TRBV5-1 and TRBJ2-5, with D possibly matching TRBD2 (5 bases). V lost 0 bases and J lost 2, with 8 bases in between. The CDR3 is 14 residues long. Germline V CDR1 and CDR2: SGHRS, YFSETQ. For the CDR3, the DNA is TGCGCCAGCAGCTTGGGAGGGCCACAAGAGACCCAGTACTTC. This encodes CASSLGGPQETQYF.

The chain recombines TRBV28 with TRBJ1-6, with TRBD1 matching over 7 bases. This CDR3 region has 14 residues. V shed 6 bases and J 7 bases; nucleotides not matched to a gene: 6. In germline, CDR1 is MDHEN, CDR2 SYDVKM. The CDR3 sequence: CASRDGTVNSPLHF. As DNA, the CDR3 is TGTGCCAGCAGGGACGGGACAGTGAATTCACCCCTCCACTTT.

CDR3 in DNA: TGTGCCAGCAGCACAAGAGCGGGGGACTCCTACGAGCAGTACTTC. Translation gives CASSTRAGDSYEQYF. The chain joins TRBV4-2 to TRBJ2-7, with 8 bases aligning to TRBD2. The J segment lost 0 bases and the V segment lost 5 bases, leaving 6 bases of the junction unmatched. Germline-derived CDR1 and CDR2 are LGHNA and YNFKEQ. The CDR3 consists of 15 residues.

The chain couples TRBV18 to TRBJ1-5, with a tentative D call TRBD1 (5 bases). V dropped 2 bases and J dropped 6 bases, with 11 bases sitting between them. The CDR3 length is 14 residues. In germline, CDR1 is KGHSH, CDR2 LQKENI. This CDR3 reads CASSPAGNGQPQHF. DNA for the CDR3: TGTGCCAGCTCACCAGCAGGGAACGGTCAGCCCCAGCATTTT. Full variable domain (outside the CDR3, taken from reference TRBV18 and TRBJ1-5): NAGVMQNPRHLVRRRGQEARLRCSPMKGHSHVYWYRQLPEEGLKFMVYLQKENIIDESGMPKERFSAEFPKEGPSILRIQQVVRGDSAAYFCASSPAGNGQPQHFGDGTRLSIL.

This chain joins TRBV30 and TRBJ1-1; 10 positions agree with TRBD1. The CDR3 length is 13 residues. Germline lookup yields CDR1 GTSNPN and CDR2 SVGIG (reference sequence). V was clipped by 8 bases and J by 4 bases; unmatched bases: 7. The CDR3 DNA sequence: TGTGCCGGGCCGGGGACAGGGGCCACTGAAGCTTTCTTT. This encodes CAGPGTGATEAFF.

The CDR3 nucleotides read TGTGCCAGCAGTGAAACAGGGGTTGGCACTGAAGCTTTCTTT. It encodes CASSETGVGTEAFF. V usage is TRBV2 and J usage is TRBJ1-1; the match to TRBD1 covers 7 bases. The CDR3 spans 14 residues. Germline values: CDR1 SNHLY, CDR2 FYNNEI. The J segment lost 4 bases and the V segment lost 2 bases, leaving 4 bases of the junction unmatched.

This chain connects TRBV1 to TRBJ1-2; the table names TRBD1, a call not compared with the DNA. TRBV1 is a known pseudogene. The CDR3 contains 13 residues. The CDR3 DNA reads TGCACCAGCAGTTACAGGGTGAGGCTTGGCTACACCTTC. Encoded protein: CTSSYRVRLGYTF.

The rearrangement uses TRBV5-4 and TRBJ2-7; D not resolved. There are 15 residues in the CDR3. The ends were cut back, 4 bases at V and 0 bases at J, with 14 bases in the middle. Germline V CDR1 and CDR2: SGHNT, YYREEE (reference sequence). This CDR3 reads CASSRVMGTSYEQYF. In DNA form, the CDR3 reads TGTGCCAGCAGCCGGGTGATGGGTACCTCCTACGAGCAGTACTTC.

CDR3 loop: CASSSFQGYQSYEQYF. CDR3 nucleotides: TGTGCCAGCAGTTCCTTCCAGGGGTATCAGTCCTACGAGCAGTACTTC. V is TRBV6-6 and J is TRBJ2-7; weak D call: TRBD1 (6 bases). The CDR3 is made up of 16 amino acids. V was shortened by 4 bases and J by 1 base, with 17 bases between the two germline ends. Germline-derived CDR1 and CDR2 are MNHNY and SVGAGI (reference sequence).

This chain joins TRBV7-6 and TRBJ2-4, with D possibly matching TRBD1 (7 bases). The CDR3 contains 15 residues. The germline gives CDR1 SGHVS, CDR2 FNYEAQ. Deletions cut 5 bases from V and 8 bases from J, with 19 bases between. CDR3 residues: CASSRGTALTDIQYF. The CDR3 nucleotides are TGTGCCAGCAGCCGGGGGACAGCTCTCACGGACATTCAGTACTTC.

This clone is a singleton in its sample. The chain couples TRBV21-1 to TRBJ2-7; TRBD1, the D gene given by the table, was not confirmed from the DNA. TRBV21-1 counts as a pseudogene. This CDR3 spans 17 amino acids. CDR3 in DNA: TGTGCCAGCAGCAAATGGGCGACAGGGCCACAGGGGGGGGAGCAGTACTTC. It codes for CASSKWATGPQGGEQYF.

This clone has a single count. The chain links TRBV27 to TRBJ2-7; 12 bases are shared with TRBD2. Trimming took 5 bases from V and 3 from J; bases not matched to a gene: 11. This CDR3 comprises 17 residues. The V gene's germline CDR1 is MNHEY and CDR2 SMNVEV (reference sequence). CDR3 nucleotide sequence: TGTGCCAGCAGTCCCCCGGGGACTAGCGGGCTTTTCTACGAGCAGTACTTC. This sequence encodes CASSPPGTSGLFYEQYF.

This rearrangement joins TRBV18 to TRBJ1-2; 9 bases line up with TRBD1. The trim removed 3 bases at V and 6 bases at J, leaving 2 bases unmatched. The CDR3 covers 13 residues. CDR1 and CDR2 from the germline V gene are KGHSH and LQKENI. In nucleotides, the CDR3 is TGTGCCAGCTCACCGGGACAGGGAAATGGCTACACCTTC. This translates into CASSPGQGNGYTF.

The chain combines TRBV5-1 with TRBJ2-3; 7 bases line up with TRBD2. This CDR3 is built from 14 residues. V lost 4 bases and J lost 2; bases outside the gene matches: 4. Germline V gene sequence: CDR1 SGHRS, CDR2 YFSETQ. CDR3 nucleotide sequence: TGCGCCAGCAGCCCTAGCGGCCCCACAGATACGCAGTATTTT. This translates into CASSPSGPTDTQYF.